A selection of T cell receptor beta chains follows, all from one sample in a study of T cell responses to AZD1222 COVID-19 vaccine. Method: immunoSEQ multiplex PCR; TCRdb's copy keeps in-frame clones and lacks some. This table holds roughly 120,000 clones, 88% found once. The sample was peripheral blood, taken 28 days after the second AZD1222 dose. These TCRs come from an adult who received the AZD1222 COVID-19 vaccine. Each CDR3 is given with its conserved first and last residue. D genes are given only for firm matches. Rows may omit the clone size; those that give it use once, few, many or a size class.

v_call	j_call	d_call	clone_size	cdr3_length	cdr3_nt	cdr3_aa
TRBV5-4	TRBJ1-2	.	.	17	TGTGCCAGCAGCTTGGGGGGGGGAGCCGACGGACACTATGGCTACACCTTC	CASSLGGGADGHYGYTF
TRBV19	TRBJ1-4	.	.	15	TGTGCCAGTAGTATAAGGGAGGGTGCTAATGAAAAACTGTTTTTT	CASSIREGANEKLFF
TRBV21-1	TRBJ2-1	.	.	19	TGTGCCAGCAGCAGAAAACTAGCCCCCGGGACAGGGTACGGCAATGAGCAGTTCTTC	CASSRKLAPGTGYGNEQFF
TRBV5-6	TRBJ1-1	.	.	15	TGTGCCAGCAGCTTGGCCGGGGCACTGAACACTGAAGCTTTCTTT	CASSLAGALNTEAFF
TRBV19	TRBJ2-3	.	once	17	TGTGCCAGTAGTCGGGTCCCTCCGGCCTTGGACACAGATACGCAGTATTTT	CASSRVPPALDTDTQYF
TRBV20-1	TRBJ1-1	.	.	11	TGCAGTGCTGAAAAGGACAGCAAAGCTTTCTTT	CSAEKDSKAFF
TRBV2	TRBJ1-6	.	.	12	TGTGCCAGCAGGCGGTTAAATTCACCCCTCCACTTT	CASRRLNSPLHF
TRBV5-1	TRBJ1-2	.	.	12	TGCGCCAGCAGCCTGGGACGCTATGGCTACACCTTC	CASSLGRYGYTF
TRBV28	TRBJ1-2	.	.	13	TGTGCCAGCAGTCGTCAGTCTTTCGATGGCTACACCTTC	CASSRQSFDGYTF
TRBV18	TRBJ2-7	TRBD1	.	16	TGTGCCAGCTCACCACCCTTGGGACAGGGCGGTTACGAGCAGTACTTC	CASSPPLGQGGYEQYF
TRBV9	TRBJ1-1	.	.	13	TGTGCCAGCAGCGAGGACATCCACACTGAAGCTTTCTTT	CASSEDIHTEAFF
TRBV6-5	TRBJ2-5	.	.	15	TGTGCCAGCAGTTACTCGACCTTTACCCGAGAGACCCAGTACTTC	CASSYSTFTRETQYF
TRBV7-6	TRBJ2-7	TRBD1	once	15	TGTGCCAGCAGCTCCGACAGGGATGGCTCCTACGAGCAGTACTTC	CASSSDRDGSYEQYF
TRBV7-3	TRBJ1-6	TRBD1	.	15	TGTGCCAGCAGCTTACCGGGGCAGGGGGGCTCACCCCTCCACTTT	CASSLPGQGGSPLHF
TRBV30	TRBJ1-5	.	.	13	TGTGCCTGGAGTGTACTTGGTAATCAGCCCCAGCATTTT	CAWSVLGNQPQHF
TRBV27	TRBJ1-2	.	.	13	TGTGCCAGCAGTTTCGGGGTTAACTATGGCTACACCTTC	CASSFGVNYGYTF
TRBV11-3	TRBJ1-6	.	.	15	TGTGCCAGCAGCTCAGACAGTAGACCCGCTTCACCCCTCCACTTT	CASSSDSRPASPLHF
TRBV7-7	TRBJ2-1	TRBD2	.	17	TGTGCCAGCAGCCTTAGCGGGGGGCCCGGAGGTAATGGTGAGCAGTTCTTC	CASSLSGGPGGNGEQFF
TRBV4-1	TRBJ2-2	.	.	17	TGCGCCAGCAGCCAAGATCACGGGAGTTCGGACACCGGGGAGCTGTTTTTT	CASSQDHGSSDTGELFF
TRBV5-6	TRBJ2-5	TRBD1	.	13	TGTGCCAGCAGTTCGGACAGGGGACAGACCCAGTACTTC	CASSSDRGQTQYF
TRBV19	TRBJ1-3	.	few	13	TGTGCCAGTAGTATTCTCAGGGGCGACACCATATATTTT	CASSILRGDTIYF
TRBV14	TRBJ1-6	.	.	14	TGTGCCAGCAGCCAATTACGTAATAATTCACCCCTCCACTTT	CASSQLRNNSPLHF
TRBV9	TRBJ1-2	.	.	12	TGTGCCAGCAGCGCGACTAACTATGGCTACACCTTC	CASSATNYGYTF
TRBV9	TRBJ1-1	.	.	18	TGTGCCAGCAGCAATCGGCCGGGCCCCATACCTCCGAACACTGAAGCTTTCTTT	CASSNRPGPIPPNTEAFF
TRBV4-3	TRBJ2-1	.	.	15	TGCGCCAGCAGCCAAGAATTTCCCAGCGTCCATGAGCAGTTCTTC	CASSQEFPSVHEQFF
TRBV11-2	TRBJ1-5	TRBD1	.	15	TGTGCCAGCAGCTCGGACAGGGGAGGCAATCAGCCCCAGCATTTT	CASSSDRGGNQPQHF
TRBV7-6	TRBJ2-1	TRBD2	.	17	TGTGCCAGCAGCTTAGAAACGGGACTAGCGGGGTTCAATGAGCAGTTCTTC	CASSLETGLAGFNEQFF
TRBV19	TRBJ1-4	TRBD1	.	16	TGTGCCAGCCGAACAGGGGGCGCGGCAACTAATGAAAAACTGTTTTTT	CASRTGGAATNEKLFF
TRBV4-3	TRBJ2-7	.	.	14	TGCGCCAGCAGCCAAGGTTCGGGTTCGTACGAGCAGTACTTC	CASSQGSGSYEQYF
TRBV7-2	TRBJ2-7	TRBD1	.	15	TGTGCCAGCAGCTTAGCGGGAAGGGGGCCCTACGAGCAGTACTTC	CASSLAGRGPYEQYF
TRBV4-2	TRBJ2-2	.	.	16	TGTGCCAGCAGCCAGTTCGACAGCTCGAACACCGGGGAGCTGTTTTTT	CASSQFDSSNTGELFF
TRBV12-3/TRBV12-4	TRBJ1-2	TRBD1	.	13	TGTGCCAGCAGTGGCAGGGGGATCTATGGCTACACCTTC	CASSGRGIYGYTF
TRBV5-4	TRBJ2-3	TRBD2	.	16	TGTGCCAGCAGCGGTGTACTAGCGGGGAGCACAGATACGCAGTATTTT	CASSGVLAGSTDTQYF
TRBV5-4	TRBJ2-5	TRBD2	.	17	TGTGCCAGCAGCTATATGTTGGGAGCGGGGGGACAAGAGACCCAGTACTTC	CASSYMLGAGGQETQYF
TRBV14	TRBJ2-4	TRBD2	.	17	TGTGCCAGCAGCCAAGATATCCTAGCGGAGGGGCAAAACATTCAGTACTTC	CASSQDILAEGQNIQYF
TRBV19	TRBJ2-1	.	.	14	TGTGCCAGTAGGGGGTTCACTAGGAGTAATGAGCAGTTCTTC	CASRGFTRSNEQFF
TRBV20-1	TRBJ1-5	.	.	13	TGCAGTGCTAGTATAGGGGTTCATCAGCCCCAGCATTTT	CSASIGVHQPQHF
TRBV28	TRBJ1-5	.	.	15	TGTGCCAGCAGTCCGCTTGGAGGGGCGCGACAGCCCCAGCATTTT	CASSPLGGARQPQHF
TRBV18	TRBJ1-3	.	.	15	TGTGCCAGCTCACCCCGACAACACTCTGGAAACACCATATATTTT	CASSPRQHSGNTIYF
TRBV11-3	TRBJ2-1	.	.	13	TGTGCCAGCAGCCCTGGAGGCAACAATGAGCAGTTCTTC	CASSPGGNNEQFF
TRBV7-2	TRBJ2-7	.	.	17	TGTGCCAGCAGCTTACCCTCAGGGGGGGGGAAAGAGGAAGAGCAGTACTTC	CASSLPSGGGKEEEQYF
TRBV25-1	TRBJ2-4	TRBD1	.	15	TGTGCCAGCAGTCTCCAGGGGGTTACAAGAAACATTCAGTACTTC	CASSLQGVTRNIQYF
TRBV4-1	TRBJ1-1	TRBD1	.	14	TGCGCCAGCAGCCAACCTCAGGGGGTCGCTGAAGCTTTCTTT	CASSQPQGVAEAFF
TRBV7-2	TRBJ1-1	.	.	13	TGTGCCAGCAGCTCCCGCAATCGGCGTCTCGTCCGCTTT	CASSSRNRRLVRF
TRBV28	TRBJ2-7	.	.	13	TGTGCCAGCAGTTCCCAGGGACTCTACGAGCAGTACTTC	CASSSQGLYEQYF
TRBV9	TRBJ2-7	.	.	15	TGTGCCAGCAGCCAGACCCCCGGAGAGTTCTACGAGCAGTACTTC	CASSQTPGEFYEQYF
TRBV2	TRBJ1-1	.	once	12	TGTGCCAGCAGACGCGATAGGGGTGAAGCTTTCTTT	CASRRDRGEAFF
TRBV7-2	TRBJ1-2	.	.	15	TGTGCCAGCAGCCCTCGGGGAGGGGCTGGGTATGGCTACACCTTC	CASSPRGGAGYGYTF
TRBV5-1	TRBJ2-7	.	.	14	TGCGCCAGCACCGACGCAGGGGGGACCTACGAGCAGTACTTC	CASTDAGGTYEQYF
TRBV7-2	TRBJ1-1	.	.	16	TGTGCCAGCAGCTTAAGCAGGGCCAACCTGAACACTGAAGCTTTCTTT	CASSLSRANLNTEAFF
TRBV7-3	TRBJ1-1	TRBD1	once	16	TGTGCCAGCAGTCGGGACAGGTTGGGTCTCGACACTGAAGCTTTCTTT	CASSRDRLGLDTEAFF
TRBV5-1	TRBJ2-4	TRBD2	once	17	TGCGCCAGCAGCTCCCAAATAGCGGGAGGGCCGAGGAACATTCAGTACTTC	CASSSQIAGGPRNIQYF
TRBV28	TRBJ2-7	.	.	14	TGTGCCAGCAGGCCGAGAACACCCACGTACGAGCAGTACTTC	CASRPRTPTYEQYF
TRBV9	TRBJ1-6	.	few	15	TGTGCCAGCAGCGCGGGGGGGACCCATAATTCACCCCTCCACTTT	CASSAGGTHNSPLHF
TRBV7-8	TRBJ2-7	.	.	15	TGTGCCAGCAGCCCCACCGGACAGCCGACCTACGAGCAGTACTTC	CASSPTGQPTYEQYF